This is a list of T cell receptor beta chains from one sample in a study of T cell repertoires in cytomegalovirus infection. MiXCR was run by TCRdb on the reads, yielding one entry per CDR3 protein. This table holds approximately 550,000 distinct CDR3 sequences, 16% found once. What was sequenced was CD8+ T cells from PBMCs. The source of these receptors is a human donor in good health (CMV status not recorded). Some clones in this sample may be carry-over from other donors' samples. Both conserved end residues are part of each CDR3. The D gene is left open where the match is weak. Not every row has a clone size; where given, it reads once, few, many or a size class.

d_call: TRBD1; v_call: TRBV19; clone_size: few; j_call: TRBJ1-2; cdr3_nt: TGTGCCAGTAGCCCAAGAGGACAGGGGGCAATATACTATGGCTACACCTTC; cdr3_aa: CASSPRGQGAIYYGYTF
d_call: TRBD1; v_call: TRBV7-6; clone_size: few; j_call: TRBJ1-4; cdr3_nt: TGTGCCAGCAGCGCAAACAGGGGCCCTAATGAAAAACTGTTTTTT; cdr3_aa: CASSANRGPNEKLFF
d_call: .; v_call: TRBV19; clone_size: many; j_call: TRBJ1-5; cdr3_nt: TGTGCCAGTACCCTCAGATGGGGGAAGAGCAATCAGCCCCAGCATTTT; cdr3_aa: CASTLRWGKSNQPQHF
d_call: .; v_call: TRBV12-3/TRBV12-4; clone_size: few; j_call: TRBJ1-2; cdr3_nt: TGTGCCGGAACGACAGCCGACCTATGCTACACCTTC; cdr3_aa: CAGTTADLCYTF
d_call: .; v_call: TRBV12-3/TRBV12-4; clone_size: many; j_call: TRBJ1-1; cdr3_nt: TGTGCCAGCAGCCCCTTCCCCAGGGACACTGAAGCTTTCTTT; cdr3_aa: CASSPFPRDTEAFF
d_call: TRBD1; v_call: TRBV20-1; clone_size: .; j_call: TRBJ1-2; cdr3_nt: TGCAGTGCTGGGGACAGAGCTAACTATAGCTACACCTTC; cdr3_aa: CSAGDRANYSYTF
d_call: .; v_call: TRBV4-1; clone_size: many; j_call: TRBJ1-3; cdr3_nt: TGCGCCAGCAGCCAAGCGGGGGGGGGAACGGAGACAGCTGGAAACACCATATATTTT; cdr3_aa: CASSQAGGGTETAGNTIYF
d_call: TRBD1; v_call: TRBV6-2/TRBV6-3; clone_size: few; j_call: TRBJ1-2; cdr3_nt: TGTGCCAGCAGTACCGGGATACAGGGGCGGTACACCTTC; cdr3_aa: CASSTGIQGRYTF
d_call: .; v_call: TRBV7-9; clone_size: many; j_call: TRBJ2-7; cdr3_nt: TGTGCCAGCATACAGGGTACAAGCTCCTACGAGCAGTACTTC; cdr3_aa: CASIQGTSSYEQYF
d_call: .; v_call: TRBV27; clone_size: many; j_call: TRBJ2-5; cdr3_nt: TGTGCCAGCAGATCGATGGGAGAGACCCAGTACTTC; cdr3_aa: CASRSMGETQYF
d_call: .; v_call: TRBV7-8; clone_size: many; j_call: TRBJ2-1; cdr3_nt: TGTGCCAGCAGCTTAGACCGGGTTTATCAGGAGGTCGCCTCCTACAATGAGCAGTTCTTC; cdr3_aa: CASSLDRVYQEVASYNEQFF